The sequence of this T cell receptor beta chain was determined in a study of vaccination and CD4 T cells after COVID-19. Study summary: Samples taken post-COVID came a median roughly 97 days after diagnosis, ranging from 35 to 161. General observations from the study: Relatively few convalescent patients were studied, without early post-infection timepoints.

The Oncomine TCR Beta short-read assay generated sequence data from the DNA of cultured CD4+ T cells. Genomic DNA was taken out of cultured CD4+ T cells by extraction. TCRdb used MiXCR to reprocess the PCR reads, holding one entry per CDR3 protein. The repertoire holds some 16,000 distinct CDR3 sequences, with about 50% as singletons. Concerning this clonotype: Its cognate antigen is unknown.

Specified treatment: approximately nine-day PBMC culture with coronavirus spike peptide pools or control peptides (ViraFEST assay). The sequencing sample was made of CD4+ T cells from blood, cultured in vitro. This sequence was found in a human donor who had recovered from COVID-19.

The CDR3 region has the DNA TGTGCCAGCAGTCTTAAACTCCGGGACAATGAGCAGTTCTTC. It encodes CASSLKLRDNEQFF. The J gene is TRBJ2-1, the V gene TRBV7-2; D call uncertain. The CDR3 contains 14 residues. V gave up 6 bases and J gave up 5 bases, with 14 bases separating them. The germline V gene encodes CDR1 SGHTA and CDR2 FQGNSA. Full variable domain (missing parts from reference TRBV7-2 and TRBJ2-1): GAGVSQSPSNKVTEKGKDVELRCDPISGHTALYWYRQSLGQGLEFLIYFQGNSAPDKSGLPSDRFSAERTGGSVSTLTIQRTQQEDSAVYLCASSLKLRDNEQFFGPGTRLTVL.